The 11 T cell receptor beta chains presented below share a single source sample, sequenced in a study of T cell responses to AZD1222 COVID-19 vaccine. Clones were sequenced by immunoSEQ multiplex PCR, and TCRdb holds only the in-frame ones, with some missing. The sample holds about 96,000 clones, roughly 90% seen once. Sequences were derived from peripheral blood, sampled on day 0 of AZD1222 vaccination. The receptors originated from an adult in good health.

This chain joins TRBV5-4 and TRBJ2-1; D perhaps matches TRBD2 (7 bases). The CDR3 length is 15 residues. Germline CDR1 SGHNT, CDR2 YYREEE (reference sequence). V lost 4 bases to trimming and J lost 6 bases, with 17 bases between them. CDR3 sequence: CASSRGALTGNEQFF. The CDR3 nucleotides are TGTGCCAGCAGCCGGGGGGCTCTGACAGGCAATGAGCAGTTCTTC.

CDR3 bases: TGTGCCAGCAGTCCGGTTTCCGGGACCTCGTACGAGCAGTACTTC. Protein sequence: CASSPVSGTSYEQYF. The chain employs TRBV9 and TRBJ2-7; D tentatively fits TRBD1 or TRBD2 (5 bases each). Germline loops: CDR1 SGDLS, CDR2 YYNGEE. The CDR3 is 15 residues long. The V end lost 5 bases, the J end lost 4 bases, and 19 bases lay between the germline ends.

This chain connects TRBV3-1 (or the pseudogene TRBV3-2) to TRBJ2-7; D not certain. V dropped 0 bases and J dropped 6 bases, with 12 bases sitting between them. The CDR3 is made up of 14 amino acids. The germline V gene has CDR1 LGHDT and CDR2 YNNKEL (reference sequence). The CDR3 reads CASSQDTTSFEQYF. CDR3 DNA: TGTGCCAGCAGCCAAGATACCACATCGTTCGAGCAGTACTTC.

The V and J genes are TRBV4-3 and TRBJ2-5, with D uncertain. Germline-derived CDR1 and CDR2 are LGHNA and YSLEER. This CDR3 is built from 14 residues. The V and J ends lost 2 bases and 1 base respectively, with 8 bases between them. Here the CDR3 DNA reads TGCGCCAGCAGCCAACGGCCCCTCCAAGAGACCCAGTACTTC. Residues: CASSQRPLQETQYF.

The chain links TRBV29-1 to TRBJ2-1, with D tentatively TRBD2 (6 bases). Germline assignment: CDR1 SQVTM and CDR2 ANQGSEA. This CDR3 region has 14 residues. The ends were cut back, 7 bases at V and 4 bases at J, with 17 bases in the middle. The CDR3 DNA sequence: TGCAGCGGCCAGGAGGGCGGGTTTTACAATGAGCAGTTCTTC. This translates into CSGQEGGFYNEQFF.

As DNA, the CDR3 is TGTGCCAGCAGCTTAGTGGGGAACAATGAGCAGTTCTTC. It translates to CASSLVGNNEQFF. The V and J genes are TRBV7-2 and TRBJ2-1; D is undetermined. The CDR3 covers 13 residues. The germline gives CDR1 SGHTA, CDR2 FQGNSA. Trimming pared 1 base from V and 5 bases from J, leaving 6 bases between.

The rearrangement uses TRBV7-2 and TRBJ1-1; D call uncertain. Germline-derived CDR1 and CDR2 are SGHTA and FQGNSA. V shed 5 bases and J shed 3 bases, with 10 bases lying between them. This CDR3 spans 13 amino acids. Here the CDR3 reads CASSALTDTEAFF. CDR3 bases: TGTGCCAGCAGCGCCTTGACTGACACTGAAGCTTTCTTT.

The genes are TRBV24-1 and TRBJ2-1, with a weak D call TRBD1 (6 bases). Trimming removed 9 bases from V and 7 bases from J, with 15 bases in between. The CDR3 spans 13 residues. Germline V gene data show CDR1 as KGHDR and CDR2 as SFDVKD. The CDR3 is CATQNRDRNEQFF. Here the CDR3 DNA reads TGTGCCACCCAAAACAGGGATAGGAATGAGCAGTTCTTC.

The chain carries TRBV9 and TRBJ1-4; D gene ambiguous. V lost 4 bases and J lost 3, with 13 bases in between. The V gene's germline CDR1 is SGDLS and CDR2 YYNGEE. The CDR3 loop spans 15 amino acids. This chain's CDR3 is CASSPQTTANEKLFF. DNA of the CDR3: TGTGCCAGCAGCCCTCAGACTACCGCTAATGAAAAACTGTTTTTT.

This chain connects TRBV6-5 to TRBJ1-2, with D perhaps TRBD1 (6 bases). CDR1 is MNHEY and CDR2 is SVGAGI in the germline V gene. The CDR3 loop spans 14 amino acids. V was shortened by 10 bases and J by 8 bases, with 23 bases between the two germline ends. The CDR3 DNA follows: TGTGCCACGAGGGGGTATACAGGGAAGGACGGCTACACCTTC. Translating it yields CATRGYTGKDGYTF.

The CDR3 coding sequence is TGCGCCAGCAGCCCAGGGACAGGGATCATGAACACTGAAGCTTTCTTT. Its translation: CASSPGTGIMNTEAFF. The chain links TRBV5-1 to TRBJ1-1; 9 nucleotides agree with TRBD1. The CDR3 runs to 16 residues. The trim removed 4 bases at V and 0 bases at J, leaving 7 bases unmatched. Germline assignment: CDR1 SGHRS and CDR2 YFSETQ.